These 19 T cell receptor beta chains were sequenced from one sample in a study of shared clonotypes between healthy human individuals. Clones were read by immunoSEQ multiplex PCR, and TCRdb kept only the in-frame ones, dropping some. The table has 2 million to 3 million clones, 93% seen once; the top ten hold about 0.39%. The sequenced material came from naive CD4+ T cells from PBMCs. Subset of the sample: CD45RA+ positively selected. The receptors were sampled from a young man in good health. Some clones in this sample may be carry-over from other donors' samples.

The chain combines TRBV20-1 with TRBJ1-1; D not resolved. Trimming took off 6 bases at V and 3 bases at J, with 8 bases between the two ends. The CDR3 totals 11 residues. CDR1 and CDR2 from the germline V gene are DFQATT and SNEGSKA (reference sequence). The CDR3 loop is CSARHYTEAFF. CDR3 bases: TGCAGTGCCAGACACTACACTGAAGCTTTCTTT.

The chain recombines TRBV11-1 with TRBJ2-7; D perhaps matches TRBD2 (6 bases). The CDR3 is made up of 14 amino acids. Germline V lookup: CDR1 SGHAT, CDR2 FQDESV (reference sequence). The germline V and J ends were trimmed by 6 bases and 3 bases, with 15 bases remaining between them. CDR3 in DNA: TGTGCCAGCAGTCCCGCCCTAGCGTACTACGAGCAGTACTTC. As protein: CASSPALAYYEQYF.

This clone has only one observation. This chain joins TRBV7-3 and TRBJ1-1; possible D gene TRBD1, 6 bases. Germline V gives CDR1 SGHTA, CDR2 FQGTGA. The CDR3 contains 15 residues. Trimming took off 4 bases at V and 0 bases at J, with 12 bases between the two ends. CDR3 region: CASSSWGHLNTEAFF. The DNA of the CDR3 is TGTGCCAGCAGCTCATGGGGACACCTGAACACTGAAGCTTTCTTT.

With regard to this clone: Additional DNA sequences in this sample encode the identical CDR3. V is TRBV6-1 and J is TRBJ1-4; no firm D call. This CDR3 spans 12 amino acids. V lost 4 bases and J lost 8, with 8 bases in between. Germline CDR1 MNHNS, CDR2 SASEGT. The chain's CDR3 is CASSARGEKLFF. The CDR3 DNA is TGTGCCAGCAGTGCACGTGGGGAAAAACTGTTTTTT.

The genes are TRBV9 and TRBJ2-1; D is unresolved. The CDR3 length is 12 residues. The germline V gene encodes CDR1 SGDLS and CDR2 YYNGEE. The germline V and J ends were trimmed by 3 bases and 7 bases, with 8 bases remaining between them. The CDR3 sequence: CASSGSSNEQFF. The CDR3, as DNA: TGTGCCAGCAGCGGTAGCAGTAATGAGCAGTTCTTC.

The chain links TRBV5-1 to TRBJ1-2; 7 bases line up with TRBD1. The CDR3 runs 14 residues. V trimming: 4 bases; J trimming: 6 bases; junction bases outside the gene matches: 9. Germline V gives CDR1 SGHRS, CDR2 YFSETQ. The DNA for the CDR3 is TGCGCCAGCAGCGAACAGGGGAATAGCGATGGCTACACCTTC. This encodes CASSEQGNSDGYTF.

The chain recombines TRBV5-1 with TRBJ2-7, with D uncertain. This CDR3 is 14 amino acids long. Germline assignment: CDR1 SGHRS and CDR2 YFSETQ. V lost 0 bases, J lost 5 bases, and 12 bases lay in between. This chain's CDR3 is CASSLDSPEDEQYF. CDR3 in DNA: TGCGCCAGCAGCTTGGACAGCCCTGAAGACGAGCAGTACTTC.

This chain links TRBV19 with TRBJ2-3, with 11 bases identical to TRBD2. After removal of 1 base from V and 4 bases from J, the junction contained 7 bases not matched to a gene. CDR1 and CDR2 (germline): LNHDA, SQIVND (reference sequence). This CDR3 comprises 17 residues. The CDR3 region is CASSIVGLAGGPDTQYF. In nucleotides, the CDR3 is TGTGCCAGTAGTATAGTGGGGCTAGCGGGGGGTCCAGATACGCAGTATTTT.

The CDR3 sequence: CASRGPGQGSDTQYF. CDR3 DNA sequence: TGTGCCAGCAGGGGCCCGGGACAGGGGTCAGATACGCAGTATTTT. The genes are TRBV7-6 and TRBJ2-3, with TRBD1 matching 10 bases. With 6 bases clipped from V and 4 bases from J, the junction kept 7 bases outside the gene matches. CDR1 and CDR2 (germline): SGHVS, FNYEAQ. The CDR3 sequence is 15 residues long.

This sequence joins TRBV5-1 and TRBJ2-3; D uncertain. The CDR3 has 16 amino acids. V lost 0 bases and J lost 2, with 13 bases in between. Germline V gene data show CDR1 as SGHRS and CDR2 as YFSETQ. CDR3 sequence: CASSLGLGRFTDTQYF. Written as DNA, the CDR3 is TGCGCCAGCAGCTTGGGATTAGGACGATTCACAGATACGCAGTATTTT.

This clone has just one count. The chain carries TRBV18 and TRBJ1-4; TRBD1 might be the D (5 bases). The CDR3 is made up of 17 amino acids. V dropped 1 base and J dropped 7 bases, with 19 bases sitting between them. Per germline, CDR1 KGHSH and CDR2 LQKENI. The CDR3 protein is CASSPRGPSDLGEKLFF. CDR3 bases: TGTGCCAGCTCACCACGGGGACCTTCGGACTTAGGTGAAAAACTGTTTTTT. Full variable domain (outside the CDR3, taken from reference TRBV18 and TRBJ1-4): NAGVMQNPRHLVRRRGQEARLRCSPMKGHSHVYWYRQLPEEGLKFMVYLQKENIIDESGMPKERFSAEFPKEGPSILRIQQVVRGDSAAYFCASSPRGPSDLGEKLFFGSGTQLSVL.

This rearrangement joins TRBV28 to TRBJ2-2; 9 positions agree with TRBD2. V shed 3 bases and J 7 bases; nucleotides not matched to a gene: 6. Germline V gives CDR1 MDHEN, CDR2 SYDVKM. The CDR3 extends over 15 amino acids. The CDR3 loop is CASSLAGGPGGELFF. The CDR3 nucleotides are TGTGCCAGCAGTTTGGCGGGAGGGCCCGGCGGGGAGCTGTTTTTT.

This clone was recorded once. CDR3 DNA sequence: TGTGCCAGCTCACAAACGACAGGGGCGATCCCAACTAATGAAAAACTGTTTTTT. Protein product: CASSQTTGAIPTNEKLFF. The chain is built from TRBV18 and TRBJ1-4, with TRBD1 matching 8 bases. The CDR3 loop spans 18 amino acids. Germline V gene sequence: CDR1 KGHSH, CDR2 LQKENI. V shed 4 bases, J shed 0 bases, and the junction held 10 bases outside the gene matches.

With regard to this clone: Other DNA sequences of this sample code for an identical CDR3. The rearrangement uses TRBV2 and TRBJ1-5; D gene unclear. The CDR3 runs to 13 residues. The germline V and J ends were trimmed by 6 bases and 4 bases, with 10 bases remaining between them. Germline CDR1 and CDR2: SNHLY and FYNNEI. CDR3 bases: TGTGCCAGCAGCGGCCAGGAGAATCAGCCCCAGCATTTT. Its translation: CASSGQENQPQHF.

The genes are TRBV2 and TRBJ2-4, with D possibly being TRBD1 (6 bases). The V gene's germline CDR1 is SNHLY and CDR2 FYNNEI. The CDR3 extends over 14 amino acids. The V end was cut by 1 base, the J end by 14 bases, with 18 bases between. CDR3: CASSEGQGWLAKYF. The CDR3, as DNA: TGTGCCAGCAGTGAAGGTCAGGGGTGGCTGGCTAAGTACTTC. Filled out from reference TRBV2 and TRBJ2-4, the complete variable domain reads EPEVTQTPSHQVTQMGQEVILRCVPISNHLYFYWYRQILGQKVEFLVSFYNNEISEKSEIFDDQFSVERPDGSNFTLKIRSTKLEDSAMYFCASSEGQGWLAKYFGAGTRLSVL.

This rearrangement joins TRBV5-4 to TRBJ1-2; 7 nucleotides line up with TRBD1. Germline CDR1 reads SGHNT; CDR2 reads YYREEE (reference sequence). V shed 3 bases, J shed 3 bases, and the junction held 2 bases outside the gene matches. The CDR3 is 13 residues long. CDR3 in DNA: TGTGCCAGCAGCTATGGACAGGACTATGGCTACACCTTC. This sequence encodes CASSYGQDYGYTF.

This chain links TRBV12-5 with TRBJ2-1; tentatively, D is TRBD1 (6 bases). The CDR3 spans 13 residues. Germline loops: CDR1 LGHNT, CDR2 FRNRAP. Trimming took 6 bases from V and 9 from J, leaving 15 bases between them. CDR3 nucleotide sequence: TGTGCTAGTGGCCTCACAGGGTTCGGTGAGCAGTTCTTC. It yields the protein CASGLTGFGEQFF.

The V call is TRBV28, the J call TRBJ2-5; the D gene is possibly TRBD2 (6 bases). Germline V CDR1 and CDR2: MDHEN, SYDVKM. CDR3 length: 14 residues. The V end lost 7 bases, the J end lost 1 base, and 13 bases lay between the germline ends. The CDR3 loop reads CASTPAGGQETQYF. As DNA, the CDR3 is TGTGCCAGCACCCCCGCCGGGGGCCAAGAGACCCAGTACTTC.

The chain carries TRBV6-5 and TRBJ2-5, with D perhaps given as TRBD1 or TRBD2 (5 bases each). The germline V and J ends were trimmed by 8 bases and 5 bases, with 15 bases remaining between them. The CDR3 has 13 residues. Looked up from germline, CDR1 is MNHEY and CDR2 is SVGAGI. CDR3 sequence (DNA): TGTGCCAGCGGCTGGGGGATGTCGGAGACCCAGTACTTC. It encodes CASGWGMSETQYF.